One sample yielded the 4 T cell receptor beta chains listed below, sequenced in a study of Ad26.COV2.S vaccination and SARS-CoV-2 variants (TCRdb year 2021). Library preparation used the immunoSEQ multiplex PCR assay. Not all clones reach the TCRdb copy of this immuneACCESS table, which keeps in-frame sequences only. Checked studies attribute under half of the gap to unresolved V genes and leave the rest unexplained. This sample comprises hundreds of thousands of clones, 92% of them detected only once. The top ten hold roughly 1.7% of the sample. The sample's treatment or condition label, in plain terms: around 19 received Ad26.COV2.S at low or high dose, single or two shots; several received placebo; per-sample allocation not given. For vaccine and placebo recipients, repertoires were sequenced using samples collected on day 63 after the first injection. The specimen comprised peripheral blood, sampled in a trial of Ad26.COV2.S vaccine versus placebo. These receptors were collected from a person between 18 and 60 years old who received the Ad26.COV2.S COVID-19 vaccine or a placebo.

A note on this clone: One end of the junction does not line up with germline, which may come from a read error. V is TRBV12-3 or TRBV12-4 and J is TRBJ2-1; D ambiguous. The CDR3 extends over 12 amino acids. CDR3 sequence (DNA): TGTGCCAGCAGTTATTCCTCCAATGAGCAGTTCTTC. It yields the protein CASSYSSNEQFF.

The chain employs TRBV27 and TRBJ1-2; D might be TRBD1 (5 bases). Germline lookup yields CDR1 MNHEY and CDR2 SMNVEV (reference sequence). V was clipped by 3 bases and J by 0 bases, with 17 bases between them. This CDR3 is 17 amino acids long. The CDR3 bases are TGTGCCAGCAGTTTTACCTCCCCGATGGGGGCTAACTATGGCTACACCTTC. It translates to CASSFTSPMGANYGYTF.

This clone was observed a handful of times. The CDR3 nucleotides read TGCAGTGCTAGCAAGGGCTATGGCTACACCTTC. Translated, it gives CSASKGYGYTF. The V and J genes are TRBV20-1 and TRBJ1-2, with unresolved D. The V gene's germline CDR1 is DFQATT and CDR2 SNEGSKA (reference sequence). This CDR3 has 11 residues. The V gene lost 3 bases and the J gene lost 4 bases, with 6 bases spanning the gap.

The chain has TRBV6-5 and TRBJ2-2; 10 nucleotides agree with TRBD2. With 6 bases clipped from V and 7 bases from J, the junction kept 5 bases outside the gene matches. This CDR3 contains 14 residues. Germline V gene data show CDR1 as MNHEY and CDR2 as SVGAGI. CDR3 residues: CASRQRGGVGELFF. In DNA, the CDR3 is TGTGCCAGCAGACAGCGGGGGGGCGTCGGGGAGCTGTTTTTT.